The rows below give T cell receptor beta chains drawn from one sample of a study of T-cell reconstitution after alpha-beta-depleted transplantation in children. TCRdb re-called the PCR reads through MiXCR, storing one row per CDR3 protein. The data hold 200,000 to 300,000 distinct CDR3 sequences, with around 12% observed a single time. The specimen was PBMCs from the stem cell graft donor, collected from the stem cell graft. The receptors shown here come from a human donor who donated a stem cell graft to a child with acute lymphoblastic leukemia. CDR3s include the opening cysteine and the closing phenylalanine or tryptophan. The D gene is left open where the match is weak. Size is stated for part of the rows, as once, few or many counts, or as a class when the clone is expanded.

abundance | j_gene | d_gene | v_gene | CDR3aa | CDR3nt
many | TRBJ1-5 | TRBD1 | TRBV6-2/TRBV6-3 | CASSYAFRGSGQPQHF | TGTGCCAGCAGTTATGCCTTCAGGGGGAGCGGACAGCCCCAGCATTTT
many | TRBJ2-1 | TRBD2 | TRBV20-1 | CSASSGGAYNEQFF | TGCAGTGCTAGTAGCGGGGGGGCCTACAATGAGCAGTTCTTC
many | TRBJ2-7 | TRBD1 | TRBV19 | CASSTGQAHEQYF | TGTGCCAGTAGTACCGGACAGGCCCACGAGCAGTACTTC
many | TRBJ1-2 | TRBD1 | TRBV12-3/TRBV12-4 | CASSYQGVYGYTF | TGTGCCAGCAGTTACCAGGGGGTCTATGGCTACACCTTC
many | TRBJ2-3 | . | TRBV20-1 | CSAKVVDTQYF | TGCAGTGCCAAAGTCGTAGATACGCAGTATTTT
. | TRBJ2-5 | TRBD2 | TRBV18 | CASSQLAAQETQYF | TGTGCCAGCTCACAACTAGCGGCTCAAGAGACCCAGTACTTC
few | TRBJ2-5 | TRBD2 | TRBV5-5 | CASRNAGVTETQYF | TGTGCCAGCAGAAACGCGGGAGTGACTGAGACCCAGTACTTC
many | TRBJ2-1 | . | TRBV29-1 | CSAGGRGSYNEQFF | TGCAGCGCCGGGGGTAGGGGTTCCTACAATGAGCAGTTCTTC
many | TRBJ1-1 | . | TRBV6-2/TRBV6-3 | CASNSNTEAFF | TGTGCCAGCAACTCGAACACTGAAGCTTTCTTT
many | TRBJ2-7 | TRBD1 | TRBV7-9 | CASSSTSGTAAYEQYF | TGTGCCAGCAGTTCAACCTCCGGGACAGCGGCCTACGAGCAGTACTTC
. | TRBJ2-7 | TRBD1 | TRBV9 | CASSPTRQGEQYF | TGTGCCAGCAGCCCCACCCGACAGGGCGAGCAGTACTTC
. | TRBJ1-2 | . | TRBV7-2 | CASTSGGGGYTF | TGTGCCAGCACCTCGGGGGGGGGTGGCTACACCTTC
many | TRBJ2-3 | TRBD2 | TRBV9 | CASSFGTSGDTQYF | TGTGCCAGCAGCTTCGGGACTAGCGGGGATACGCAGTATTTT
many | TRBJ1-5 | TRBD1 | TRBV12-3/TRBV12-4 | CASSLKGQVTRTNQPQHF | TGTGCCAGCAGTTTAAAGGGACAGGTGACCCGTACTAATCAGCCCCAGCATTTT
many | TRBJ1-6 | . | TRBV4-3 | CASSMRALGNSPLHF | TGCGCCAGCAGCATGAGGGCCCTAGGGAATTCACCCCTCCACTTT
many | TRBJ2-7 | TRBD1 | TRBV20-1 | CSASRQGTYEQYF | TGCAGTGCTTCTAGACAGGGGACCTACGAGCAGTACTTC
few | TRBJ1-1 | . | TRBV30 | CAWSVYAGNTEAFF | TGTGCCTGGAGTGTATATGCCGGGAACACTGAAGCTTTCTTT
many | TRBJ2-3 | TRBD2 | TRBV5-8 | CASSSGGTQYF | TGTGCCAGCAGCTCGGGAGGGACGCAGTATTTT
many | TRBJ2-7 | . | TRBV25-1 | CASSEGAGAHEQYF | TGTGCCAGCAGTGAGGGGGCGGGAGCACACGAGCAGTACTTC
many | TRBJ2-3 | TRBD2 | TRBV5-6 | CASSWTSGGRTDTQYF | TGTGCCAGCAGCTGGACTAGCGGGGGACGCACAGATACGCAGTATTTT
many | TRBJ1-1 | TRBD1 | TRBV4-3 | CASSPGAIGTGGNTEAFF | TGCGCCAGCAGCCCCGGGGCGATAGGAACAGGGGGAAACACTGAAGCTTTCTTT
many | TRBJ2-7 | . | TRBV11-2 | CASSLGGLIYEQYF | TGTGCCAGCAGCTTAGGGGGTCTAATCTACGAGCAGTACTTC
. | TRBJ2-1 | . | TRBV4-3 | CASSQARASEQFF | TGCGCCAGCAGCCAGGCCAGGGCCAGTGAGCAGTTCTTC